The TCR beta chain under discussion was sequenced for a study of cytomegalovirus exposure and HLA in healthy donors (dated by TCRdb to 2015 to 2018). Some background on the complete study: The roughly 700 repertoires of the first cohort and the 110 or so validation repertoires were produced on the same platform, according to a later analysis. The study aimed to test whether signatures of past pathogen exposure could be identified by cataloging public T cell receptors. Along with the roughly 700-subject first cohort, a separate validation cohort of some 130 different subjects was used. To predict cytomegalovirus infection status, the study combined high-throughput TCR immunosequencing, statistical association of individual TCRs with disease status, and machine learning.

The research as a whole found: In vitro tests confirmed that three of the cytomegalovirus-associated TCR beta chains recognize cytomegalovirus antigens. The classifier was reported to diagnose cytomegalovirus status with high specificity and sensitivity in both the original and validation cohorts. According to the authors, the approach could potentially be generalized to other disease states and immunological phenotypes. All 120 or so repertoires were used to score co-occurrence in the validation cohort in a later analysis, because that analysis had no HLA typing for the cohort. Of the cluster scores, around 95% were above 0 in a later analysis, which found that TCRs clustered in the first cohort also tended to co-occur in the 95 to 150 validation repertoires. The study listed 164 TCR beta chains as associated with cytomegalovirus. Most TCR sequences were seen in very few donors, while some public TCRs were found in many individuals.

The protocol used for the library was the immunoSEQ multiplex PCR assay. The authors' analysis ran thus. A statistical classification framework was built for diagnosing cytomegalovirus status from the catalog of TCR beta chain sequences. TCRdb retrieved this table from immuneACCESS and kept in-frame rearrangements only. Not all clones are present; in checked studies, unresolved V genes account for under half, and no reason is known for the remainder. V, J and clone size are those of that table, while D and trimming were read from the DNA. In all, the sample holds some 140,000 clones, and about 86% of those were seen once. 2.9% of the sample is in the top ten clones. The donors belonged to the validation cohort of 120 subjects, which was separate from the roughly 680-subject first cohort. CDR1 and CDR2 were assigned from the germline V gene as MGHRA and YSYEKL. The CDR3 goes from the cysteine to the phenylalanine over 13 residues. Only the CDR3 DNA is retained, 39 bases long and in frame from the first base. The junction shows trimming of 0 bases on V and 5 bases on J, plus 7 bases between the germline ends.

In regard to this clone: Which antigen it targets is not known. No base quality information exists; no much larger clone differs at one position.

The chain joins TRBV4-1 to TRBJ2-5; a confident D gene designation cannot be given. The clonotype originates from a man aged 18 to 30 in good health and CMV-seronegative. The sequencing input was PBMCs. The bases are TGCGCCAGCAGCCAAGATAACTGGGAGACCCAGTACTTC. Its protein reads: CASSQDNWETQYF.